A selection of T cell receptor beta chains follows, all from one sample in a study of blood T cells in healthy people across ages. MiXCR, applied by TCRdb to the 5' RACE reads, yields one record per CDR3 protein. The data contain roughly 800,000 distinct CDR3 sequences, 30% to 45% of them singletons. The material sequenced was blood. Every receptor here comes from a man younger than 35 in good health. The CDR3 runs from the conserved cysteine through the conserved F or W. The D gene is left open where the match is weak. The listing skips clone size in some rows; elsewhere it reads once, few, many or a size class.

V gene: TRBV10-3
CDR3 length: 16
clone size: few
D gene: NA
CDR3 protein: CAISFLTQASTDTQYF

V gene: TRBV12-3/TRBV12-4
CDR3 length: 12
clone size: NA
D gene: NA
CDR3 protein: CASSHSNTEVFF

V gene: TRBV4-2
CDR3 length: 16
clone size: NA
D gene: NA
CDR3 protein: CASSQGAAGANEKPFF

V gene: TRBV27
CDR3 length: 16
clone size: NA
D gene: TRBD2
CDR3 protein: CASSTGGTPGNYEQYF

V gene: TRBV18
CDR3 length: 17
clone size: once
D gene: TRBD1
CDR3 protein: CASSPPGQGSFLYGYTF

V gene: TRBV12-3/TRBV12-4
CDR3 length: 13
clone size: NA
D gene: TRBD1
CDR3 protein: CASSTGDTYEQYF

V gene: TRBV4-2
CDR3 length: 13
clone size: few
D gene: NA
CDR3 protein: CASSPHGVNEQFF

V gene: TRBV4-1
CDR3 length: 13
clone size: many
D gene: NA
CDR3 protein: CASSQARDNEQFF

V gene: TRBV20-1
CDR3 length: 13
clone size: many
D gene: NA
CDR3 protein: CSARDIGSYEQYF

V gene: TRBV3-1
CDR3 length: 18
clone size: NA
D gene: NA
CDR3 protein: CASSQAETASSYNSPLHF

V gene: TRBV29-1
CDR3 length: 12
clone size: few
D gene: NA
CDR3 protein: CSAGTENTEAFF

V gene: TRBV28
CDR3 length: 15
clone size: NA
D gene: NA
CDR3 protein: CASSPKDFVNQPQHF

V gene: TRBV15
CDR3 length: 16
clone size: few
D gene: TRBD1
CDR3 protein: CATSRDLKGGGEEAFF

V gene: TRBV7-8
CDR3 length: 16
clone size: NA
D gene: TRBD1
CDR3 protein: CASSGHRDRGNNEQFF

V gene: TRBV9
CDR3 length: 14
clone size: once
D gene: TRBD1
CDR3 protein: CASSPGQNSGTQYF

V gene: TRBV6-6
CDR3 length: 14
clone size: NA
D gene: NA
CDR3 protein: CASSDRTGNQPQHF

V gene: TRBV6-5
CDR3 length: 15
clone size: NA
D gene: NA
CDR3 protein: CASSYSTERYNEQFF

V gene: TRBV4-3
CDR3 length: 13
clone size: few
D gene: NA
CDR3 protein: CASSHAGTDTQYF

V gene: TRBV14
CDR3 length: 15
clone size: NA
D gene: NA
CDR3 protein: CASSQELRSGTEAFF

V gene: TRBV12-3/TRBV12-4
CDR3 length: 13
clone size: few
D gene: NA
CDR3 protein: CAVSLPGGYGYTF

V gene: TRBV4-1
CDR3 length: 16
clone size: many
D gene: TRBD2
CDR3 protein: CASSQVEGLLFNEQFF

V gene: TRBV5-6
CDR3 length: 14
clone size: few
D gene: NA
CDR3 protein: CVPLRGAANEKLFF

V gene: TRBV6-1
CDR3 length: 16
clone size: NA
D gene: NA
CDR3 protein: CASSEAPWGFTDTQYF

V gene: TRBV20-1
CDR3 length: 15
clone size: few
D gene: TRBD2
CDR3 protein: CSARVGRGGADTQYF

V gene: TRBV29-1
CDR3 length: 11
clone size: many
D gene: NA
CDR3 protein: CSVGLAGTQYF

V gene: TRBV15
CDR3 length: 16
clone size: NA
D gene: TRBD1
CDR3 protein: CATSRDYETGVTGYTF

V gene: TRBV6-6
CDR3 length: 16
clone size: many
D gene: TRBD1
CDR3 protein: CASSPRRTGINYEQYF

V gene: TRBV7-2
CDR3 length: 15
clone size: many
D gene: NA
CDR3 protein: CASSLTPGHRDEQYF

V gene: TRBV4-1
CDR3 length: 12
clone size: few
D gene: NA
CDR3 protein: CASSQDPGELFF

V gene: TRBV3-1
CDR3 length: 16
clone size: few
D gene: TRBD1
CDR3 protein: CASSQDPGQGFVEQYF

V gene: TRBV12-3/TRBV12-4
CDR3 length: 15
clone size: few
D gene: NA
CDR3 protein: CASSFPTQTGTEAFF

V gene: TRBV6-2/TRBV6-3
CDR3 length: 15
clone size: few
D gene: TRBD1
CDR3 protein: CASSYSRTGASGYTF

V gene: TRBV20-1
CDR3 length: 15
clone size: few
D gene: TRBD2
CDR3 protein: CGARDVAGGPDTQYF

V gene: TRBV6-2/TRBV6-3
CDR3 length: 18
clone size: many
D gene: NA
CDR3 protein: CASSYLRYGPPLTDTQYF

V gene: TRBV15
CDR3 length: 16
clone size: NA
D gene: NA
CDR3 protein: CATSRARGFSGNTIYF

V gene: TRBV4-3
CDR3 length: 13
clone size: many
D gene: NA
CDR3 protein: CASSPEFNYGYTF

V gene: TRBV6-2/TRBV6-3
CDR3 length: 14
clone size: NA
D gene: NA
CDR3 protein: CAAGDNRGTGELFF

V gene: TRBV20-1
CDR3 length: 15
clone size: NA
D gene: TRBD2
CDR3 protein: CSAGPNSGGADTQYF

V gene: TRBV7-8
CDR3 length: 15
clone size: many
D gene: NA
CDR3 protein: CASSSRGLGTYEQYF

V gene: TRBV4-2
CDR3 length: 15
clone size: NA
D gene: NA
CDR3 protein: CASSQGWDTQETQYF

V gene: TRBV20-1
CDR3 length: 17
clone size: few
D gene: TRBD2
CDR3 protein: CSARDRGLAGVGNEQFF

V gene: TRBV4-2
CDR3 length: 16
clone size: few
D gene: TRBD2
CDR3 protein: CASSPNGGTSYNEQFF

V gene: TRBV20-1
CDR3 length: 16
clone size: few
D gene: TRBD2
CDR3 protein: CSARETSGLAAETQYF

V gene: TRBV7-9
CDR3 length: 14
clone size: few
D gene: NA
CDR3 protein: CASSLGPGPYEQYF

V gene: TRBV20-1
CDR3 length: 14
clone size: few
D gene: NA
CDR3 protein: CSAPKVAYQETQYF

V gene: TRBV6-2/TRBV6-3
CDR3 length: 12
clone size: NA
D gene: NA
CDR3 protein: CANSSPQETQYF

V gene: TRBV5-5
CDR3 length: 13
clone size: NA
D gene: NA
CDR3 protein: CASSWDLEETQYF

V gene: TRBV6-5
CDR3 length: 14
clone size: NA
D gene: NA
CDR3 protein: CASSPPNSYTEAFF

V gene: TRBV5-6
CDR3 length: 16
clone size: NA
D gene: NA
CDR3 protein: CASSQPSAGLDEKLFF

V gene: TRBV15
CDR3 length: 14
clone size: NA
D gene: NA
CDR3 protein: CAISRDTVNYGYTF